The T cell receptor beta chain described here comes from a study of blood T cell repertoires in COVID-19. TCRdb's copy holds only in-frame clones and misses some; the assay was immunoSEQ multiplex PCR. The table has over 200,000 clones, almost 90% seen once. In germline, CDR1 is ENHRY, CDR2 SYGVKD. The V gene lost 2 bases and the J gene lost 3 bases, with 8 bases spanning the gap. There are 13 residues in the CDR3. The sample comprised peripheral blood. This clonotype was obtained from a woman aged 60-70 years with acute or convalescent COVID-19. The V call is TRBV10-3, the J call TRBJ2-7; the D gene is possibly TRBD2 (5 bases). This chain's CDR3 is CAISENGVYEQYF. In DNA, the CDR3 is TGTGCCATCAGTGAGAACGGGGTCTACGAGCAGTACTTC.